Listed here are 11 T cell receptor beta chains from one sample, sequenced in a study of T cell repertoires in cytomegalovirus infection (dated by TCRdb to the late 2010s). The data were produced on an Illumina HiSeq 1500. TCRdb's own reprocessing of the public reads used fastp at Q25 and MiXCR and kept productive beta chains. Rows matching on CDR3 protein sequence are summarized as one entry with the most common DNA and genes. The sample contains some 700,000 distinct CDR3 sequences, approximately 40% of them found a single time. About 2.8% of the sample is in the top ten clones. Sequenced material: PBMCs. All receptors come from a human donor in good health (CMV status not recorded). Some clones in this sample may be carry-over from other donors' samples.

Notes on this clonotype: One end of the junction varies from germline; a read error may be responsible. This chain joins TRBV6-5 and TRBJ2-7, with D possibly TRBD1 on 6 matching bases. CDR1 is MNHEY and CDR2 is SVGAGI in the germline V gene. The CDR3 sequence is 15 residues long. CDR3 residues: CASSLDTGSSYEQDF. The CDR3, as DNA: TGTGCCAGCAGTCTAGATACAGGGTCATCCTACGAGCAGGACTTC.

In its sample, this clonotype was seen a few times. The chain is built from TRBV11-2 and TRBJ2-7; D is ambiguous. This CDR3 is 14 amino acids long. The germline CDR1 and CDR2 sequences are SGHAT and FQNNGV. Trimming removed 4 bases from V and 2 bases from J, with 12 bases in between. CDR3 DNA: TGTGCCAGCAGCTCCCGGGCGTTAACCTACGAGCAGTACTTC. Protein: CASSSRALTYEQYF.

This clonotype was detected ten times or more. CDR3: CASSLERRAGYTF. CDR3 sequence (DNA): TGTGCCAGCAGCTTAGAACGGAGAGCGGGCTACACCTTC. J is TRBJ1-2 and V is TRBV7-8; unclear D gene. The CDR3 is made up of 13 amino acids. The germline CDR1 and CDR2 sequences are SGHVS and FQNEAQ. V lost 1 base and J 8 bases, leaving 11 bases between the germline ends.

V is TRBV11-2 and J is TRBJ2-1, with 8 bases aligning to TRBD2. V dropped 5 bases and J dropped 3; count of bases not matched to a gene: 9. CDR1 is SGHAT and CDR2 is FQNNGV in the germline V gene. The length of the CDR3 is 16 residues. CDR3 DNA: TGTGCCAGCAGCCCCCGGGGGGGAGGTAACTACAATGAGCAGTTCTTC. It is translated as CASSPRGGGNYNEQFF.

As for this clonotype: Its ends do not fully match the called genes, so a read error is possible. The V and J genes are TRBV23-1 and TRBJ2-3; a possible D gene is TRBD2 (6 bases). TRBV23-1 is identified as an open reading frame with a role that is uncertain. CDR3 length: 20 amino acids. CDR3 sequence: CASSQSRGWSLQSRPDTHYF. The CDR3, as DNA: TGCGCCAGCAGTCAATCTCGGGGGTGGTCATTGCAATCTCGTCCAGATACGCACTATTTT.

The V call is TRBV6-1, the J call TRBJ2-7; 8 bases map to TRBD1. Trimming took 8 bases from V and 2 from J; bases not matched to a gene: 5. The CDR3 runs 13 residues. Germline V lookup: CDR1 MNHNS, CDR2 SASEGT. The chain's CDR3 is CASGDRNTYEQYF. The CDR3 DNA sequence: TGTGCCAGCGGGGACAGGAATACCTACGAGCAGTACTTC.

The table lists this clonotype with a few counts. The chain uses TRBV4-1 and TRBJ2-7, with 7 bases aligning to TRBD1. Trimming took 4 bases from V and 2 from J; bases not matched to a gene: 5. The CDR3 length is 14 residues. The germline V gene encodes CDR1 MGHRA and CDR2 YSYEKL. As DNA, the CDR3 is TGCGCCAGCAGCCGAACAGGGGAGACCTACGAGCAGTACTTC. It translates to CASSRTGETYEQYF.

This chain links TRBV6-2 or TRBV6-3 with TRBJ1-1; D remains ambiguous. Between the trimmed V and J ends, which lost 7 bases and 3 bases, there was a span of 15 bases. Looked up from germline, CDR1 is MNHEY and CDR2 is SVGEGT. The CDR3 sequence is 14 residues long. CDR3 residues: CASIQSSRDTEAFF. CDR3 in DNA: TGTGCCAGCATCCAAAGTTCGAGGGACACTGAAGCTTTCTTT.

This clonotype was detected only a few times. V gene TRBV5-4 combines with J gene TRBJ1-3, with a weak D call TRBD1 (5 bases). V lost 1 base and J lost 7, with 18 bases in between. CDR3 size: 16 residues. Germline values: CDR1 SGHNT, CDR2 YYREEE (reference sequence). The CDR3 loop reads CASSLSAAGRGNTIYF. The CDR3 bases are TGTGCCAGCAGCTTGAGCGCGGCAGGTCGGGGCAACACCATATATTTT.

V and J are TRBV7-8 and TRBJ2-5, with a tentative D call TRBD2 (5 bases). CDR3 length: 13 residues. Germline V gene sequence: CDR1 SGHVS, CDR2 FQNEAQ. V was pared by 1 base and J by 6 bases, with 9 bases between. CDR3: CASSLGEGQTQYF. As DNA, the CDR3 is TGTGCCAGCAGCTTAGGAGAGGGTCAGACCCAGTACTTC. Combining the CDR3 with reference TRBV7-8 and TRBJ2-5 gives the whole variable domain GAGVSQSPRYKVAKRGQDVALRCDPISGHVSLFWYQQALGQGPEFLTYFQNEAQLDKSGLPSDRFFAERPEGSVSTLKIQRTQQEDSAVYLCASSLGEGQTQYFGPGTRLLVL.

This clonotype was observed a few times. The J gene is TRBJ2-3, the V gene TRBV20-1; perhaps TRBD1 as D (6 bases). Trimming removed 5 bases from V and 6 bases from J, with 12 bases in between. The CDR3 is made up of 12 amino acids. Germline V CDR1 and CDR2: DFQATT, SNEGSKA (reference sequence). The CDR3 is CSALTGTDTQYF. The DNA for the CDR3 is TGCAGTGCTCTTACAGGGACCGATACGCAGTATTTT.